This T cell receptor (beta chain) was retrieved from a study of CD8 T cells in ankylosing spondylitis. This clonotype was observed at least ten times. Its antigen is undetermined. The TCR beta libraries were generated through quantitative 5'-RACE incorporating molecular barcodes. In TCRdb, the 5' RACE reads were re-called with MiXCR into one record per CDR3 protein. The sample records tens of thousands of distinct CDR3 sequences, more than 8.5% being singletons. The ends lost 3 bases at V and 1 base at J; junction bases unmatched: 5. The CDR3 is 18 amino acids. Germline V gene sequence: CDR1 KGHDR, CDR2 SFDVKD. Whole-study results and caveats: A number of the motif variants had already been described in reactive arthritis synovial fluid and blood. Eight or nine highly homologous variants formed a TCR beta motif that appeared characteristic of ankylosing spondylitis blood. Researchers reportedly found disease-linked clones significantly enriched in matched ankylosing spondylitis synovial fluid.

This TCR was recovered from a male donor with ankylosing spondylitis. The chain joins TRBV24-1 to TRBJ2-2; TRBD2 agrees at 12 bases. Sequencing used blood, either unsorted or a sorted T cell fraction (not recorded which). CDR3 sequence reads: CATSDGRTSGENTGELFF. CDR3 nucleotides: TGTGCCACCAGTGATGGACGGACTAGCGGGGAGAACACCGGGGAGCTGTTTTTT.